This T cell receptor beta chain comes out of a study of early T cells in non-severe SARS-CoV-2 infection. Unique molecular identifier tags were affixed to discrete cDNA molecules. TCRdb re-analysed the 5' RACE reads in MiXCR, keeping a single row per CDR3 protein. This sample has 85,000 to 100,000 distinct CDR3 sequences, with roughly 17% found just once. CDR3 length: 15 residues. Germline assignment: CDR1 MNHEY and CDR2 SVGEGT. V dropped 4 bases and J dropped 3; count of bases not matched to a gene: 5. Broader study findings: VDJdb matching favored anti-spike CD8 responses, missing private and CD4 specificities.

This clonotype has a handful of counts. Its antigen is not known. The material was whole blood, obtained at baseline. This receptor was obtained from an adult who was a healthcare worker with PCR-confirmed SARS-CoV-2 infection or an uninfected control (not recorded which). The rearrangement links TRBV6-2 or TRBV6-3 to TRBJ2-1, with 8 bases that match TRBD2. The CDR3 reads CASSCPGLDYNEQFF. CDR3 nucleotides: TGTGCCAGCAGTTGCCCGGGACTAGACTACAATGAGCAGTTCTTC.